A single sample gave rise to the 30 T cell receptor beta chains below, sequenced in a study of shared T cell receptors in the human thymus. Produced via immunoSEQ multiplex PCR; TCRdb's table is partial and in-frame only. In the table there are hundreds of thousands of clones, approximately 85% of which are singletons. These same data were also listed under a study on human thymus T cells.

The specimen was thymocytes. These receptors came from a girl less than two years old with a congenital heart defect.

The J gene is TRBJ2-7, the V gene TRBV4-1; D may be TRBD1 (6 bases). The CDR3 has 15 residues. V was clipped by 0 bases and J by 6 bases, with 15 bases between them. CDR1 MGHRA and CDR2 YSYEKL come from the germline V gene. The chain's CDR3 is CASSQEWRQGSEQYF. CDR3 nucleotide sequence: TGCGCCAGCAGCCAAGAATGGCGCCAGGGGAGCGAGCAGTACTTC.

This chain uses TRBV28 with TRBJ1-5; TRBD1 agrees at 7 bases. Trimming cost V 5 bases and J 6 bases; bases outside gene matches: 13. The V gene's germline CDR1 is MDHEN and CDR2 SYDVKM. The CDR3 totals 16 residues. For the CDR3, the DNA is TGTGCCAGCAGTCAACGGACAGGCGCAATTGGTCAGCCCCAGCATTTT. This codes for CASSQRTGAIGQPQHF.

The chain is built from TRBV7-6 and TRBJ1-6; TRBD1 matches 7 bases. CDR1 and CDR2 from the germline V gene are SGHVS and FNYEAQ. This CDR3 spans 14 amino acids. V shed 4 bases and J 6 bases; nucleotides not matched to a gene: 3. CDR3 nucleotides: TGTGCCAGCAGCTCCCGACAGGGTAATTCACCCCTCCACTTT. Encoded protein: CASSSRQGNSPLHF.

The chain uses TRBV2 and TRBJ2-7, with TRBD1 matching over 8 bases. The ends lost 6 bases at V and 5 bases at J; junction bases unmatched: 12. The CDR3 length is 15 residues. Germline assignment: CDR1 SNHLY and CDR2 FYNNEI. As DNA, the CDR3 is TGTGCCAGCAGGGGTTCAGGACAGGGATTCCACGAGCAGTACTTC. Its protein product is CASRGSGQGFHEQYF.

The chain links TRBV27 to TRBJ1-3; D is possibly TRBD1 (6 bases). CDR1 is MNHEY and CDR2 is SMNVEV in the germline V gene (reference sequence). This CDR3 spans 14 amino acids. V was shortened by 2 bases and J by 4 bases, with 9 bases between the two germline ends. CDR3 protein: CASSLRQGGNTIYF. The CDR3 DNA reads as TGTGCCAGCAGTTTAAGGCAGGGGGGAAACACCATATATTTT.

The chain carries TRBV11-2 and TRBJ2-7; no clear D gene. Per germline, CDR1 SGHAT and CDR2 FQNNGV. Trimming removed 5 bases from V and 4 bases from J, with 12 bases in between. CDR3 length equals 13 residues. The CDR3 loop reads CASSIYGPYEQYF. CDR3 DNA: TGTGCCAGCAGCATTTATGGGCCGTACGAGCAGTACTTC.

The sample holds one count of this clone. One end of the junction fails to match germline, which may point to a read error. The V and J genes are TRBV27 and TRBJ1-2, with TRBD1 matching over 11 bases. The CDR3 consists of 18 residues. Germline V gives CDR1 MNHEY, CDR2 SMNVEV (reference sequence). CDR3 coding DNA: TGTGCCAGCAGTCTATCCGGGACAGGGGGGGCCAGGAGTTATGGCTACACCTTC. Translated: CASSLSGTGGARSYGYTF.

This sequence joins TRBV7-5 and TRBJ1-5; the D call TRBD1 from the table was never checked on the DNA. TRBV7-5 is deemed a pseudogene. CDR3 length: 17 residues. CDR3: CARSLAGDTEGNQPQHF. The CDR3 nucleotides are TGTGCCAGAAGCTTAGCTGGGGACACGGAGGGCAATCAGCCCCAGCATTTT.

The gene calls are TRBV5-1 and TRBJ1-3, with D possibly TRBD1 on 6 matching bases. Trimming cost V 0 bases and J 0 bases, with 13 bases left between them. The CDR3 runs to 17 residues. The V gene's germline CDR1 is SGHRS and CDR2 YFSETQ. DNA of the CDR3: TGCGCCAGCAGCTTGGGGCAGGGGACCGACTCTGGAAACACCATATATTTT. Translating it yields CASSLGQGTDSGNTIYF.

In DNA, the CDR3 is TGTGCCAGAAGCTTAAGGAGGGCAGGCGATCCCTCTAACTATGGCTACACCTTC. Amino acids: CARSLRRAGDPSNYGYTF. The chain has TRBV7-5 and TRBJ1-2. TRBV7-5 is tagged as a pseudogene. This CDR3 region has 18 residues.

The rearrangement links TRBV5-8 to TRBJ2-3, with 10 nucleotides matching TRBD1. Germline V gives CDR1 SGHTS, CDR2 YDEGEE. The V and J ends lost 3 bases and 6 bases, in that order; junction bases with no gene match: 4. This CDR3 has 14 residues. The CDR3 protein is CASSYGQGGDTQYF. CDR3 DNA sequence: TGTGCCAGCAGCTACGGACAGGGGGGGGATACGCAGTATTTT.

The V call is TRBV7-8, the J call TRBJ2-3; 8 nucleotides match TRBD2. The germline gives CDR1 SGHVS, CDR2 FQNEAQ. This CDR3 has 12 amino acids. V lost 4 bases, J lost 6 bases, and 0 bases stayed unmatched. The CDR3 DNA reads TGTGCCAGCAGCTCGGGGGGGGATACGCAGTATTTT. Its protein product is CASSSGGDTQYF.

The rearrangement joins TRBV27 to TRBJ1-6, with TRBD1 identical over 7 bases. Trimming cost V 10 bases and J 8 bases; bases outside gene matches: 11. Looked up from germline, CDR1 is MNHEY and CDR2 is SMNVEV (reference sequence). The CDR3 has 14 amino acids. CDR3 sequence: CATRLTGFHSPLHF. The DNA of the CDR3 is TGTGCCACCAGGCTGACAGGGTTCCATTCACCCCTCCACTTT.

The chain uses TRBV4-1 and TRBJ2-1; TRBD2 matches at 8 bases. The junction had 8 bases not matched to a gene; V was cut back by 0 bases and J by 4 bases. The CDR3 is made up of 17 amino acids. In germline, CDR1 is MGHRA, CDR2 YSYEKL. The DNA for the CDR3 is TGCGCCAGCAGCCAAGATACCCCCGGGGGGGATTACAATGAGCAGTTCTTC. Protein: CASSQDTPGGDYNEQFF.

This clone appeared a single time. The chain is built from TRBV13 and TRBJ2-7, with 12 bases fitting TRBD2. The CDR3 covers 15 residues. Germline V gene data show CDR1 as PRHDT and CDR2 as FYEKMQ (reference sequence). V gave up 5 bases and J gave up 4 bases; unmatched junction bases: 6. The CDR3 nucleotides are TGTGCCAGCAGCCGCCCACTAGCGGGGGGTTACGAGCAGTACTTC. Translated, it gives CASSRPLAGGYEQYF. The whole variable domain, filled in from reference TRBV13 and TRBJ2-7, reads AAGVIQSPRHLIKEKRETATLKCYPIPRHDTVYWYQQGPGQDPQFLISFYEKMQSDKGSIPDRFSAQQFSDYHSELNMSSLELGDSALYFCASSRPLAGGYEQYFGPGTRLTVT.

The chain uses TRBV5-6 and TRBJ2-7, with D possibly matching TRBD2 (6 bases). The CDR3 runs to 17 residues. The germline V and J ends were trimmed by 1 base and 4 bases, with 21 bases remaining between them. Germline lookup yields CDR1 SGHDT and CDR2 YYEEEE. The CDR3 reads CASSLTEYGDSIYEQYF. The CDR3 DNA reads TGTGCCAGCAGCTTGACCGAGTACGGGGACTCTATTTACGAGCAGTACTTC.

The chain uses TRBV11-2 and TRBJ2-7; D possibly corresponds to TRBD2 (6 bases). V was clipped by 1 base and J by 7 bases, with 23 bases between them. The CDR3 has 17 residues. The germline V gene has CDR1 SGHAT and CDR2 FQNNGV. The CDR3: CASSLVGGTRASKEQYF. The CDR3 DNA reads as TGTGCCAGCAGCTTAGTGGGAGGCACTCGGGCATCTAAGGAGCAGTACTTC.

The chain uses TRBV30 and TRBJ2-1, with TRBD1 matching 8 bases. J was trimmed by 7 bases and V by 5 bases; bases with no gene match: 7. The germline V gene encodes CDR1 GTSNPN and CDR2 SVGIG (reference sequence). The CDR3 totals 13 residues. The CDR3, as DNA: TGTGCCTGGGTCCAGGGGGCGAGGAATGAGCAGTTCTTC. It encodes CAWVQGARNEQFF.

The chain joins TRBV2 to TRBJ2-1; 14 bases fit TRBD2. CDR3 length: 18 residues. Germline V gene sequence: CDR1 SNHLY, CDR2 FYNNEI. The ends lost 4 bases at V and 5 bases at J; junction bases unmatched: 10. The CDR3 reads CASSVVGLAGGIDNEQFF. Here the CDR3 DNA reads TGTGCCAGCAGTGTGGTAGGACTAGCGGGGGGAATCGACAATGAGCAGTTCTTC.

The genes are TRBV5-5 and TRBJ2-3, with TRBD1 identical over 10 bases. J lost 2 bases, V lost 1 base, and 16 bases had no gene match. This CDR3 is 20 amino acids long. CDR1 and CDR2 from the germline V gene are SGHKS and YYEKEE (reference sequence). The CDR3 nucleotides are TGTGCCAGCAGCTTGCCGACAGGGGGCCCTCAGGACCACCACACAGATACGCAGTATTTT. Amino acid sequence: CASSLPTGGPQDHHTDTQYF.

The chain uses TRBV4-1 and TRBJ2-1; 11 nucleotides match TRBD2. The length of the CDR3 is 20 residues. Per the germline V gene, CDR1 is MGHRA and CDR2 is YSYEKL. Losses at the gene ends were 3 bases for V and 8 bases for J; bases not matched to a gene: 21. DNA for the CDR3: TGCGCCAGCAGCCAGACCGAAGCCGGGGGACTAGCGGCCCCGATCCATGAGCAGTTCTTC. Translation gives CASSQTEAGGLAAPIHEQFF.

The V call is TRBV19, the J call TRBJ1-1, with 7 bases aligning to TRBD1. V shed 6 bases, J shed 6 bases, and the junction held 13 bases outside the gene matches. CDR1 is LNHDA and CDR2 is SQIVND in the germline V gene (reference sequence). The CDR3 has 15 residues. CDR3 in amino acids: CASSRSRDRVSEAFF. The CDR3 coding sequence is TGTGCCAGTAGCCGGTCCCGAGACAGGGTCTCTGAAGCTTTCTTT.

The V call is TRBV9, the J call TRBJ1-3; maybe TRBD1 (6 bases). Germline CDR1 SGDLS, CDR2 YYNGEE. The V end was cut by 2 bases, the J end by 0 bases, with 24 bases between. The CDR3 runs 20 residues. The CDR3 is CASSVPGTPEVTGSGNTIYF. For the CDR3, the DNA is TGTGCCAGCAGCGTCCCCGGGACACCTGAGGTGACCGGCTCTGGAAACACCATATATTTT. The entire variable domain, with the rest obtained from reference TRBV9 and TRBJ1-3, is as follows: DSGVTQTPKHLITATGQRVTLRCSPRSGDLSVYWYQQSLDQGLQFLIQYYNGEERAKGNILERFSAQQFPDLHSELNLSSLELGDSALYFCASSVPGTPEVTGSGNTIYFGEGSWLTVV.

The chain employs TRBV14 and TRBJ2-5, with TRBD2 matching 10 bases. Trimming removed 2 bases from V and 6 bases from J; junction bases left unmatched: 9. Per germline, CDR1 SGHDN and CDR2 FVKESK. This CDR3 comprises 16 residues. Here the CDR3 DNA reads TGTGCCAGCAGCCAACGAAGCGGGGGGGGTTTAAAGACCCAGTACTTC. It is translated as CASSQRSGGGLKTQYF.

The chain is built from TRBV2 and TRBJ1-1, with D hard to call. Germline V gene data show CDR1 as SNHLY and CDR2 as FYNNEI. Between the trimmed V and J ends, which lost 8 bases and 1 base, there was a span of 11 bases. CDR3 size: 13 residues. The chain's CDR3 is CASQRGWNTEAFF. The CDR3 bases are TGTGCCAGCCAAAGAGGATGGAACACTGAAGCTTTCTTT.

The chain has TRBV7-2 and TRBJ1-1; 7 positions agree with TRBD1. Germline assignment: CDR1 SGHTA and CDR2 FQGNSA. The trim removed 5 bases at V and 10 bases at J, leaving 10 bases unmatched. This CDR3 has 13 residues. CDR3 residues: CASSVTRNRGAFF. In DNA, the CDR3 is TGTGCCAGCAGCGTCACCCGGAACAGGGGAGCTTTCTTT.

The chain has TRBV5-1 and TRBJ2-1; TRBD1 is a possible D gene (6 bases). V shed 4 bases and J shed 10 bases, with 12 bases lying between them. The CDR3 runs to 12 residues. Germline CDR1 is SGHRS and CDR2 is YFSETQ. Written as DNA, the CDR3 is TGCGCCAGCAGCCGAGACAGGAGCGAGCAGTTCTTC. As protein: CASSRDRSEQFF.

The V gene is TRBV11-2, the J gene TRBJ1-2; 8 bases are a match to TRBD1. The V gene end was trimmed by 1 base and the J gene end by 5 bases; junction bases not matched to a gene: 6. This CDR3 region has 15 residues. Germline assignment: CDR1 SGHAT and CDR2 FQNNGV. CDR3 region: CASSLVQGDLYGYTF. The CDR3 region has the DNA TGTGCCAGCAGCTTAGTACAGGGGGATTTGTATGGCTACACCTTC.

The chain combines TRBV6-1 with TRBJ1-1; 8 bases fit TRBD1. Germline V gene sequence: CDR1 MNHNS, CDR2 SASEGT. With 6 bases clipped from V and 2 bases from J, the junction kept 5 bases outside the gene matches. The length of the CDR3 is 14 residues. The CDR3 sequence: CASSWDRSNTEAFF. DNA of the CDR3: TGTGCCAGCAGCTGGGACAGGAGTAACACTGAAGCTTTCTTT.

The chain combines TRBV27 with TRBJ1-5; 8 bases agree with TRBD1. Germline lookup yields CDR1 MNHEY and CDR2 SMNVEV (reference sequence). The ends lost 6 bases at V and 5 bases at J; junction bases unmatched: 9. CDR3 length: 15 residues. CDR3 nucleotide sequence: TGTGCCAGCAGCGGGACAGGTTGGGGGTATCAGCCCCAGCATTTT. Protein product: CASSGTGWGYQPQHF.